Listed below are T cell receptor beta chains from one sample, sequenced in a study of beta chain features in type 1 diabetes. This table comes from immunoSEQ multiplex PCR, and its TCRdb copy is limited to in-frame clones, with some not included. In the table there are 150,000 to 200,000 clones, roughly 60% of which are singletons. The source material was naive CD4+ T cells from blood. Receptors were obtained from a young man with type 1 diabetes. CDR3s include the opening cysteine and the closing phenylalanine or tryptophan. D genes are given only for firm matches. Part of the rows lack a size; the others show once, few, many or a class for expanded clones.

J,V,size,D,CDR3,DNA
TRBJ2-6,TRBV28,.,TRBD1,CASRAGQGSTGANVLTF,TGTGCCAGCAGGGCCGGACAGGGGTCCACTGGGGCCAACGTCCTGACTTTC
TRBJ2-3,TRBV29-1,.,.,CSVAQGTDTQYF,TGCAGCGTTGCACAGGGAACAGATACGCAGTATTTT
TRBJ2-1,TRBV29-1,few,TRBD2,CSVEGLAGVSYEQFF,TGCAGCGTTGAAGGACTAGCGGGGGTTTCATATGAGCAGTTCTTC
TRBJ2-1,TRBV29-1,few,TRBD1,CSAQKGTGNEQFF,TGCAGCGCACAAAAGGGGACAGGCAATGAGCAGTTCTTC
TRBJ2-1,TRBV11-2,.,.,CASSLDRSYEQFF,TGTGCCAGCAGCTTAGATCGAAGTTATGAGCAGTTCTTC
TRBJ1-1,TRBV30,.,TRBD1,CAWNRDRANTEAFF,TGTGCCTGGAACAGGGACAGGGCGAACACTGAAGCTTTCTTT
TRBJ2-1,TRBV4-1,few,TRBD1,CASSQEPTDRGDEQFF,TGCGCCAGCAGCCAAGAGCCCACGGACAGGGGCGATGAGCAGTTCTTC
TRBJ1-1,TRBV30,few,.,CAWSVQRQLEAFF,TGTGCCTGGAGTGTACAAAGGCAGCTTGAAGCTTTCTTT
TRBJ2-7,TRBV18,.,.,CASSPIGPPATYEQYF,TGTGCCAGCTCACCGATAGGACCTCCCGCCACCTACGAGCAGTACTTC
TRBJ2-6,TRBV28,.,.,CASSLWWPTDRINSGANVLTF,TGTGCCAGCAGTTTGTGGTGGCCGACGGACCGTATAAACTCTGGGGCCAACGTCCTGACTTTC